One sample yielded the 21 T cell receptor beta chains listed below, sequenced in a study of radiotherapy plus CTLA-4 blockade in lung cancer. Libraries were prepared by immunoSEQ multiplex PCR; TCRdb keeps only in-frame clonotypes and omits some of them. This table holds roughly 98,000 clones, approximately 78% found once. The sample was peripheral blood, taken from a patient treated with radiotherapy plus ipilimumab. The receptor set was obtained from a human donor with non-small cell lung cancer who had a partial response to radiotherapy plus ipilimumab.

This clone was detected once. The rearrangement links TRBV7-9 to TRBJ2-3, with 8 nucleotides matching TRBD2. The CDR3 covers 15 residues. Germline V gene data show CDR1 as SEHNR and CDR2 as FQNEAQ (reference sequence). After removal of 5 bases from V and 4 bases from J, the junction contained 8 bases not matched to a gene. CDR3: CASSPGGGLPDTQYF. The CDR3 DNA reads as TGTGCCAGCAGCCCGGGAGGGGGGCTTCCAGATACGCAGTATTTT. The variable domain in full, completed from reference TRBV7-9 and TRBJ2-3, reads DTGVSQNPRHKITKRGQNVTFRCDPISEHNRLYWYRQTLGQGPEFLTYFQNEAQLEKSRLLSDRFSAERPKGSFSTLEIQRTEQGDSAMYLCASSPGGGLPDTQYFGPGTRLTVL.

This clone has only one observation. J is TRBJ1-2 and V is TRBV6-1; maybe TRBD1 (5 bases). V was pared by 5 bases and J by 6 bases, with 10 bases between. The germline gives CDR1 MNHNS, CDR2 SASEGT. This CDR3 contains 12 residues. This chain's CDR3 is CASSPGGNGYTF. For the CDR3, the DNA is TGTGCCAGCAGTCCCGGGGGGAATGGCTACACCTTC.

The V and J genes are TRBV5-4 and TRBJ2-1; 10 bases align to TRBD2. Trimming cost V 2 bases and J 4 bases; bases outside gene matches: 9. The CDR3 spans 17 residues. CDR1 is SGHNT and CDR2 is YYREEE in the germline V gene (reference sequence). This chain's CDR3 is CASSFRSGRAEYNEQFF. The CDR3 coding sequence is TGTGCCAGCAGCTTTCGGAGCGGGAGGGCGGAATACAATGAGCAGTTCTTC. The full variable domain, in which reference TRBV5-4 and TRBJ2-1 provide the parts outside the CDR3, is ETGVTQSPTHLIKTRGQQVTLRCSSQSGHNTVSWYQQALGQGPQFIFQYYREEENGRGNFPPRFSGLQFPNYSSELNVNALELDDSALYLCASSFRSGRAEYNEQFFGPGTRLTVL.

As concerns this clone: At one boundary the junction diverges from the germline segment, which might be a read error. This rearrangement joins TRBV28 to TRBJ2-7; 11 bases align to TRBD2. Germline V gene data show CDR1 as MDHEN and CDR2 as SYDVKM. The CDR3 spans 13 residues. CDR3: CASSLAGGGERYF. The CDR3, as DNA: TGTGCCAGCAGTCTAGCGGGAGGAGGGGAGCGGTACTTC.

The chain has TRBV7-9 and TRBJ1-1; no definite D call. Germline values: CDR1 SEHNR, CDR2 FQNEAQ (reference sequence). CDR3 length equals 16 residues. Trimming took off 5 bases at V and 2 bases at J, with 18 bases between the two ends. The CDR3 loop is CASSDPPVEGNTEAFF. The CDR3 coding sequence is TGTGCCAGCAGCGACCCCCCGGTGGAGGGCAACACTGAAGCTTTCTTT. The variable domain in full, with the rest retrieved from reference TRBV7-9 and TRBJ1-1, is DTGVSQNPRHKITKRGQNVTFRCDPISEHNRLYWYRQTLGQGPEFLTYFQNEAQLEKSRLLSDRFSAERPKGSFSTLEIQRTEQGDSAMYLCASSDPPVEGNTEAFFGQGTRLTVV.

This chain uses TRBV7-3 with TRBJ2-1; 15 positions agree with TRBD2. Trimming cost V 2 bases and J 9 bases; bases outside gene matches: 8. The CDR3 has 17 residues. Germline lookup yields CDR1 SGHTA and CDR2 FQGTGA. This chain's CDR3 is CASSLYRTSGREGEQFF. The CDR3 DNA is TGTGCCAGCAGCTTATATCGGACTAGCGGGAGGGAGGGTGAGCAGTTCTTC.

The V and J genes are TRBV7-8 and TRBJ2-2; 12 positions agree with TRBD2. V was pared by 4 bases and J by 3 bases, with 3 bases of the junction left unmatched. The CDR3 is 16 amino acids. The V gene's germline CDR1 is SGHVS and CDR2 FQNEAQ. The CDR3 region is CASSSGLAGYTGELFF. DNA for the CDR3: TGTGCCAGCAGCTCGGGACTAGCGGGCTACACCGGGGAGCTGTTTTTT.

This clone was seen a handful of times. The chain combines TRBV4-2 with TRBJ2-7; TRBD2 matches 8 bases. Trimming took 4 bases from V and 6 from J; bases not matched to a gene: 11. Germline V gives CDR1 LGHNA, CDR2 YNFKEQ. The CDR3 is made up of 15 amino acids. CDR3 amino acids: CASSPESGSRGEQYF. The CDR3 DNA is TGTGCCAGCAGCCCTGAAAGCGGGAGTCGCGGCGAGCAGTACTTC.

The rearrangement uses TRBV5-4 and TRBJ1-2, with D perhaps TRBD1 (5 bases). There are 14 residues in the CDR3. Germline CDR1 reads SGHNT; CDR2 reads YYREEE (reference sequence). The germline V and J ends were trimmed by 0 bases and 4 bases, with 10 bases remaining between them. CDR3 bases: TGTGCCAGCAGCTTGGGCCAGGGAACCTATGGCTACACCTTC. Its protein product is CASSLGQGTYGYTF.

The CDR3 sequence: CASSHDSGSTDTQYF. As DNA, the CDR3 is TGTGCCAGCAGTCACGACAGCGGGAGCACAGATACGCAGTATTTT. V usage is TRBV27 and J usage is TRBJ2-3, with D possibly TRBD2 on 6 matching bases. Germline V gene sequence: CDR1 MNHEY, CDR2 SMNVEV (reference sequence). The V and J ends lost 5 bases and 0 bases respectively, with 12 bases between them. The length of the CDR3 is 15 residues.

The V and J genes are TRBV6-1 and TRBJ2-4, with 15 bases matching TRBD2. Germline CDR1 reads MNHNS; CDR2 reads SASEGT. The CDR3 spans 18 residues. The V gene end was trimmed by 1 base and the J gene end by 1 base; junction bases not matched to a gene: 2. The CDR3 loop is CASSEEGTSGGAKNIQYF. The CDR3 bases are TGTGCCAGCAGTGAAGAAGGGACTAGCGGGGGGGCCAAAAACATTCAGTACTTC.

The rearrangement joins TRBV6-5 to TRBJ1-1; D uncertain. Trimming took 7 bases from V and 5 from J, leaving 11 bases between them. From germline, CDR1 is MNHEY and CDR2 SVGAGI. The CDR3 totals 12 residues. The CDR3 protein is CASKRHGTEAFF. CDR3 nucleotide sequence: TGTGCCAGCAAACGGCACGGGACTGAAGCTTTCTTT.

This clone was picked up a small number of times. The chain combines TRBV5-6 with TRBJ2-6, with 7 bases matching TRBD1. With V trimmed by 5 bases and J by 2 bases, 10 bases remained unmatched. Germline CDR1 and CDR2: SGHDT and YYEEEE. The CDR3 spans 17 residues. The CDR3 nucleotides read TGTGCCAGCAGACGACGACAGGGCTCCGCTGGGGCCAACGTCCTGACTTTC. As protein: CASRRRQGSAGANVLTF.

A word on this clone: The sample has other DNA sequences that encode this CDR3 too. The CDR3 coding sequence is TGCGCCAGCAGCTTGGGTTCTAGCGGGACATCCTACAATGAGCAGTTCTTC. Translation: CASSLGSSGTSYNEQFF. The chain uses TRBV5-1 and TRBJ2-1; 9 bases map to TRBD2. The V gene end was trimmed by 0 bases and the J gene end by 1 base; junction bases not matched to a gene: 5. Per germline, CDR1 SGHRS and CDR2 YFSETQ. This CDR3 contains 17 residues.

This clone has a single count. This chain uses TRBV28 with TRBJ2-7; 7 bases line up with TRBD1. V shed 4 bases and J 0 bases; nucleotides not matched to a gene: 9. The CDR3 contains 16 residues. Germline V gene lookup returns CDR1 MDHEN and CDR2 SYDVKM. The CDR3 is CASSSTGQASSYEQYF. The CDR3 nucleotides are TGTGCCAGCAGTTCTACAGGACAGGCGAGCTCCTACGAGCAGTACTTC.

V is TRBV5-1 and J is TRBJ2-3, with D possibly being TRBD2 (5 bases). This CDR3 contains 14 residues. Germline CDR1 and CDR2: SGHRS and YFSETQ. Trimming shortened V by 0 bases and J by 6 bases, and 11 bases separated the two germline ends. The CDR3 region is CASSLEVGEDTQYF. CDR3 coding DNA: TGCGCCAGCAGCTTGGAGGTCGGGGAGGATACGCAGTATTTT.

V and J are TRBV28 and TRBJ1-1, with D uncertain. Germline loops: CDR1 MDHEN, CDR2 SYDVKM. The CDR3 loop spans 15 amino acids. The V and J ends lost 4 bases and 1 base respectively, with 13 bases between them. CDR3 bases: TGTGCCAGCAGTTCGCCGGGGAAGGGGAACACTGAAGCTTTCTTT. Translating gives CASSSPGKGNTEAFF.

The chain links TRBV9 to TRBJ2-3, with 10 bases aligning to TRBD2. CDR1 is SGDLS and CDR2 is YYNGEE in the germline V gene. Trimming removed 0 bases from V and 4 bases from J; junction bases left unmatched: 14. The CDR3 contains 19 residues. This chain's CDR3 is CASSVGRAVASGSSDTQYF. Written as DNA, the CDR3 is TGTGCCAGCAGCGTAGGCAGGGCGGTGGCTAGCGGGAGTTCAGATACGCAGTATTTT.

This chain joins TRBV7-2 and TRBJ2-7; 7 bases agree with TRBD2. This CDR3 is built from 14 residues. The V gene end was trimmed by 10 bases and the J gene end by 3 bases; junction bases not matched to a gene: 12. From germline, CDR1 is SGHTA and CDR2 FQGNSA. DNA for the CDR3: TGTGCCATCGCGAAGCAGGCGGGAGTCTACGAGCAGTACTTC. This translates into CAIAKQAGVYEQYF.

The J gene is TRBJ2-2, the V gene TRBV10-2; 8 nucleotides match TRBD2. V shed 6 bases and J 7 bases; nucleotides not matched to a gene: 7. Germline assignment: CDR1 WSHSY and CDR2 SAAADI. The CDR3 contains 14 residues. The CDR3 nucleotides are TGCGCCAGCAGAGCGGGAGAAGTGCACGGGGAGCTGTTTTTT. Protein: CASRAGEVHGELFF.

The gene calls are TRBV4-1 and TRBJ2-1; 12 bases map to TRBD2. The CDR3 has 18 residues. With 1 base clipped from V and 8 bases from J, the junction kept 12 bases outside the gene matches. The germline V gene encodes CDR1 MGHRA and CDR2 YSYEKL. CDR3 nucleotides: TGCGCCAGCAGCCAAGCCCAAACGACTAGCGGGAGTCTCTATGAGCAGTTCTTC. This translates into CASSQAQTTSGSLYEQFF.